This T cell receptor (beta chain) derives from a study of identical twins. Germline V gene sequence: CDR1 SNHLY, CDR2 FYNNEI. There are 13 residues in the CDR3. Trimming removed 10 bases at V and 4 bases at J, with 17 bases between. TCRdb reanalysed the 5' RACE reads using MiXCR and keeps one entry per CDR3 protein. This table has approximately 230,000 distinct CDR3 sequences, around 6.5% appearing once. In addition, the sample was reused for a study of T cells expressing NK-cell markers.

The TCR was taken from a woman aged 18-30 years in good health. The sequencing input was CD8+ T cells sorted from blood. This chain connects TRBV2 to TRBJ2-7, with TRBD2 as a possible D gene (6 bases). CDR3 nucleotides: TGTGCCACCCAAAGAGCGGGTCTTTACGAGCAGTACTTC. Encoded protein: CATQRAGLYEQYF.